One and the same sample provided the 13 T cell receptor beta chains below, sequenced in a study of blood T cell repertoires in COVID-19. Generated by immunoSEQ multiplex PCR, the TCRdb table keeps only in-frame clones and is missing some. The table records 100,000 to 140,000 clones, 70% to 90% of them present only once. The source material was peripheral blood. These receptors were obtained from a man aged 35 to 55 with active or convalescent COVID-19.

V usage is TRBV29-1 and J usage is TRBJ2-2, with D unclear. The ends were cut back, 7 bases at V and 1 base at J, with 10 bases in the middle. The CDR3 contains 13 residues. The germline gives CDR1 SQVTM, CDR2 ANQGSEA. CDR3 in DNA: TGCAGCGCGCTCAGGCAGAACACCGGGGAGCTGTTTTTT. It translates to CSALRQNTGELFF.

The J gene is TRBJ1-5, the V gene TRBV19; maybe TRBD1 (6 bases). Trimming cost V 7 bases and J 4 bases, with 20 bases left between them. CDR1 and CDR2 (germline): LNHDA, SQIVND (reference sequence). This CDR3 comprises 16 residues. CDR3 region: CASNVQTGGKNQPQHF. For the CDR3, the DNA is TGTGCCAGTAATGTGCAGACAGGTGGAAAGAATCAGCCCCAGCATTTT.

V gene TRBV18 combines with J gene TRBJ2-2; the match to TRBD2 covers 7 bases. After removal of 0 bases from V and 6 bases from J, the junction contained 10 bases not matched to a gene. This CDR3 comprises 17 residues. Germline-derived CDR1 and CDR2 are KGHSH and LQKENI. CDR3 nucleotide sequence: TGTGCCAGCTCACCACCCGGCGGGAGTAGATTAGCCGGGGAGCTGTTTTTT. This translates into CASSPPGGSRLAGELFF. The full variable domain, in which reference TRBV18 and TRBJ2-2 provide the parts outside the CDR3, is NAGVMQNPRHLVRRRGQEARLRCSPMKGHSHVYWYRQLPEEGLKFMVYLQKENIIDESGMPKERFSAEFPKEGPSILRIQQVVRGDSAAYFCASSPPGGSRLAGELFFGEGSRLTVL.

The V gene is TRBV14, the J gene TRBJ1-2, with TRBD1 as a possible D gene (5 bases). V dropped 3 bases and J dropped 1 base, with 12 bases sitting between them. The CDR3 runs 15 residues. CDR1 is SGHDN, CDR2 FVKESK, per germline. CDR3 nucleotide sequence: TGTGCCAGCAGCCAGATCGGGGGGAATAACTATGGCTACACCTTC. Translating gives CASSQIGGNNYGYTF.

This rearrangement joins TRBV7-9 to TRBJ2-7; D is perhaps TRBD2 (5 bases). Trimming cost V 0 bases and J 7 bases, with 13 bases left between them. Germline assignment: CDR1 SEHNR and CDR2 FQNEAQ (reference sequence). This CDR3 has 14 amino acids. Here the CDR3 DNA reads TGTGCCAGCAGCTTAGCAATCGGGGAATGGGAGCAGTACTTC. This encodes CASSLAIGEWEQYF.

In DNA, the CDR3 is TGTGCCAGCAGCAAAGGGAACCAGAGCGGGACTAGCGTCCCCTACGAGCAGTACTTC. The encoded protein is CASSKGNQSGTSVPYEQYF. The chain carries TRBV21-1 and TRBJ2-7; the table's D call TRBD2 went unverified against the DNA. TRBV21-1 is described as a pseudogene. CDR3 length equals 19 residues.

The CDR3 spells CASSLVQWRGGSSPLHF. In DNA form, the CDR3 reads TGCGCCAGCAGCTTGGTCCAGTGGAGGGGAGGAAGTTCACCCCTCCACTTT. The genes are TRBV5-1 and TRBJ1-6, with D possibly TRBD1 on 5 matching bases. V was clipped by 0 bases and J by 9 bases, with 19 bases between them. Germline assignment: CDR1 SGHRS and CDR2 YFSETQ. CDR3 length: 17 amino acids. The full variable domain, completed using reference TRBV5-1 and TRBJ1-6, is KAGVTQTPRYLIKTRGQQVTLSCSPISGHRSVSWYQQTPGQGLQFLFEYFSETQRNKGNFPGRFSGRQFSNSRSEMNVSTLELGDSALYLCASSLVQWRGGSSPLHFGNGTRLTVT.

The CDR3 DNA reads as TGTGCCAGCAGCTTATTTCAGGGAGAGACCCAGTACTTC. Protein sequence: CASSLFQGETQYF. The chain has TRBV7-2 and TRBJ2-5, with D perhaps TRBD1 (5 bases). CDR3 size: 13 residues. Trimming cost V 2 bases and J 4 bases, with 8 bases left between them. Germline loops: CDR1 SGHTA, CDR2 FQGNSA.

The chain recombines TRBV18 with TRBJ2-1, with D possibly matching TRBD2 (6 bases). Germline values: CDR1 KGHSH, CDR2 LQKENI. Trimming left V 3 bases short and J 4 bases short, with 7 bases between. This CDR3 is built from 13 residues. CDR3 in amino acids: CASSPGLYNEQFF. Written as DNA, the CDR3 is TGTGCCAGCTCACCGGGACTTTACAATGAGCAGTTCTTC.

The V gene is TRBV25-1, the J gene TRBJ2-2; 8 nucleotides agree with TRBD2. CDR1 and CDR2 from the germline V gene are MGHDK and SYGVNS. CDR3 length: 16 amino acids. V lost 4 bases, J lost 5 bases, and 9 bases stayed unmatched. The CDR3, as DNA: TGTGCCAGCAGTGCCCGTAGCGGGATAGGAACCGGGGAGCTGTTTTTT. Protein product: CASSARSGIGTGELFF.

CDR3 coding DNA: TGTGCCAGCAGAACCCAGGGGTCCCGAACCTACGAGCAGTACTTC. As protein: CASRTQGSRTYEQYF. The rearrangement uses TRBV2 and TRBJ2-7; D possibly corresponds to TRBD1 (6 bases). This CDR3 has 15 amino acids. V was pared by 6 bases and J by 2 bases, with 17 bases between. CDR1 and CDR2 (germline): SNHLY, FYNNEI.

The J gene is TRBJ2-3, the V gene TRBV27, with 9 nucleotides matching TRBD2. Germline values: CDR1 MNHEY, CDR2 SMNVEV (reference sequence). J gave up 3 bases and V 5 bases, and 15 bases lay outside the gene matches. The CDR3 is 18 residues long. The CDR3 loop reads CASSPKGDAGGWTDTQYF. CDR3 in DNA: TGTGCCAGCAGTCCCAAGGGGGATGCGGGAGGGTGGACAGATACGCAGTATTTT.

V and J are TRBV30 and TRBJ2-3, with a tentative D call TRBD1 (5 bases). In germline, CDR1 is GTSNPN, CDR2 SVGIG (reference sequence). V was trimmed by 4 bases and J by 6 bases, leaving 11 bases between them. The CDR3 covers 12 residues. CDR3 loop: CAWKGLGDTQYF. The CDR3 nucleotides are TGTGCCTGGAAGGGGCTGGGGGATACGCAGTATTTT.